This TCR beta chain originates from a study of blood T cell repertoires in COVID-19. Looking at the study overall: Researchers got acute and convalescent COVID-19 samples from the United States, Italy and Spain. In each case, the material was cDNA or gDNA derived from T cells, B-cell-depleted T cells, or PBMCs.

Authors' data handling: Scientists estimated how many nucleated cells there were by amplifying reference gene primers. Some clones are missing from TCRdb's copy, which holds only in-frame ones; the method was immunoSEQ multiplex PCR. The D gene and trimming were derived from the DNA, and the V and J assignments and clone size from that table. The sample yields approximately 290,000 clones, 75% to 90% seen once. Trimming stripped 4 bases from V and 11 bases from J, with 15 bases between. This CDR3 region has 12 residues. The V gene's germline CDR1 is SGHRS and CDR2 YFSETQ. This rearrangement joins TRBV5-1 to TRBJ1-1, with TRBD1 as a possible D gene (6 bases). Input material: peripheral blood. The TCR sequence derives from a woman aged 60 to 75 with acute or convalescent COVID-19. As DNA, the CDR3 is TGCGCCAGCAGCCGAGACTTGGGGGCGGCTTTCTTT. It codes for CASSRDLGAAFF.